This TCR beta chain was recorded in a study of blood T cell repertoires in COVID-19. Study in general: The analysed material was cDNA or gDNA that came from T cells, B-cell-depleted T cells, or PBMCs.

Germline loops: CDR1 SGHAT, CDR2 FQDESV (reference sequence). This CDR3 comprises 15 residues. The V end was cut by 5 bases, the J end by 4 bases, with 14 bases between. Generated by immunoSEQ multiplex PCR, the TCRdb table keeps only in-frame clones and is missing some. This sample yields 71,000 or so clones, of which over 70% are seen a single time; 11% belongs to the top ten. The TCR originated in a man in his fifties with acute or convalescent COVID-19. The sample was peripheral blood. The chain has TRBV11-1 and TRBJ2-2; D is perhaps TRBD2 (5 bases). The DNA for the CDR3 is TGTGCCAGCAGCCCCGGACGGGGTTTCACCGGGGAGCTGTTTTTT. Protein product: CASSPGRGFTGELFF.